This T cell receptor (beta chain) was sequenced for a study of T cells after yellow fever vaccination. TCRdb re-derived calls from the 5' RACE reads in MiXCR, one entry per CDR3 protein. This table has about 200,000 distinct CDR3 sequences, roughly 3.3% appearing once. Germline assignment: CDR1 MNHEY and CDR2 SMNVEV (reference sequence). V trimming: 6 bases; J trimming: 4 bases; junction bases outside the gene matches: 5. The CDR3 has 14 amino acids. This clonotype was detected ten times or more. Its antigen is still unknown. Regarding the study as a whole: Abundant clonotypes (contaminants from the bulk population) could be present in FACS-sorted repertoires.

The chain carries TRBV27 and TRBJ1-2; 10 bases are shared with TRBD1. This specimen was CD4+ T cells sorted from PBMCs, taken 10 days after the yellow fever booster vaccination. The clonotype originates from a man younger than 30 who received the YFV17D yellow fever vaccine. The CDR3 spells CASSRDRGGYGYTF. The CDR3 region has the DNA TGTGCCAGCAGCCGGGACAGGGGCGGCTATGGCTACACCTTC.